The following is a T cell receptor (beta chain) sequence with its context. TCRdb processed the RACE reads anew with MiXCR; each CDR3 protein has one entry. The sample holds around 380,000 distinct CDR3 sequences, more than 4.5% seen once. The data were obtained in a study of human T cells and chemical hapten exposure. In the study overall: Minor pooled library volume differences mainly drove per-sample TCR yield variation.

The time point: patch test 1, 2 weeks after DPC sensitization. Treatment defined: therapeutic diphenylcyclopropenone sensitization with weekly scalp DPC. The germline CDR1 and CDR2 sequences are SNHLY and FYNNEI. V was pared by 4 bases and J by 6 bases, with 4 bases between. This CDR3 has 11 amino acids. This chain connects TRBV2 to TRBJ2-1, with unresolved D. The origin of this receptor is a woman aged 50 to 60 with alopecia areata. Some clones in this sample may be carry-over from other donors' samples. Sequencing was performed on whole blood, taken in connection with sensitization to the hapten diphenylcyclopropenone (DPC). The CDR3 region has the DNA TGTGCCAGCAGTGGTACCAATGAGCAGTTCTTC. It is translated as CASSGTNEQFF.